The rows below give T cell receptor beta chains drawn from one sample of a study of T cell responses to AZD1222 COVID-19 vaccine. Sequencing was performed with immunoSEQ multiplex PCR; in TCRdb, only in-frame clones are kept and a portion is missing. The table includes 110,000 to 150,000 clones, about 86% detected once. The material sequenced was peripheral blood, taken on day 0 of AZD1222 vaccination. These receptors were collected from an adult in good health. Each CDR3 is given with its conserved first and last residue. Each record gives: clone size, V gene, D gene, J gene, CDR3 protein. The D gene is left open where the match is weak. Clone size is not always given. Where it is, it says once, few, many or a class for expanded clones.

-	TRBV7-2	TRBD1	TRBJ1-3	CASSETGTGAEAIYF
-	TRBV7-9	TRBD1	TRBJ1-1	CASSLGGGTVEAFF
-	TRBV4-3	-	TRBJ2-2	CASSQNPSPGELFF
-	TRBV4-1	TRBD1	TRBJ1-2	CASSSPGQGDYGYTF
-	TRBV15	TRBD2	TRBJ2-6	CATSGGGSSGANVLTF
-	TRBV6-6	TRBD1	TRBJ2-7	CASSYSWDRVNEQYF
-	TRBV4-3	-	TRBJ1-1	CASSQGQGQDTEAFF
once	TRBV11-2	-	TRBJ1-2	CASTVGIAGYTF
-	TRBV6-6	TRBD1	TRBJ1-1	CASSTRQGAYAFF
once	TRBV7-9	-	TRBJ2-2	CASSLSVLTGELFF
-	TRBV11-3	-	TRBJ2-5	CASSLNRQEETQYF
-	TRBV30	-	TRBJ1-6	CAWSLGTSPLHF
-	TRBV5-1	-	TRBJ2-5	CASSLDRVPQETQYF
-	TRBV30	-	TRBJ1-1	CAWRGPSFSVFF
few	TRBV19	-	TRBJ1-4	CASSIGQPIEKLFF
-	TRBV28	-	TRBJ1-1	CASSFGVGEAFF
-	TRBV7-9	-	TRBJ2-1	CASSLLANEQFF
-	TRBV5-6	-	TRBJ1-6	CASSPITAPNNSPLHF
-	TRBV5-6	TRBD2	TRBJ2-7	CASSWASGDWYEQYF
-	TRBV9	-	TRBJ1-6	CASSVGGTLTSPLHF
-	TRBV10-2	-	TRBJ1-5	CASSESVNQPQHF
-	TRBV29-1	-	TRBJ1-2	CSVERLNYGYTF
-	TRBV28	-	TRBJ2-5	CASRRVRDGSLQETQYF
-	TRBV27	-	TRBJ1-1	CASSSTNTGLNTEAFF
few	TRBV14	TRBD1	TRBJ2-7	CASSRKLIDRVIRHEQYF
-	TRBV7-7	TRBD2	TRBJ2-5	CASSPRLAGASQETQYF
-	TRBV7-2	-	TRBJ1-1	CASSKETLSGTEAFF
-	TRBV28	-	TRBJ1-5	CASSLRQTRGSQPQHF
many	TRBV9	-	TRBJ2-7	CASSEGYSSSYEQYF
few	TRBV7-2	-	TRBJ2-3	CASSWADTQYF
-	TRBV10-3	-	TRBJ2-1	CAIRDRVVSGVDEQFF
few	TRBV28	-	TRBJ1-2	CASIWSGFENYGYTF
-	TRBV6-5	TRBD2	TRBJ2-2	CASSTLAVNTGELFF
-	TRBV30	TRBD1	TRBJ1-2	CAWPGGLYGYTF
-	TRBV15	TRBD1	TRBJ1-5	CATSRGRQGAEQPQHF
-	TRBV3-1/TRBV3-2	-	TRBJ2-1	CASSQDDKGNEQFF
-	TRBV12-3/TRBV12-4	-	TRBJ2-3	CASTIGDPDTQYF
-	TRBV7-2	TRBD1	TRBJ1-1	CASSSQGSTEAFF
few	TRBV14	-	TRBJ1-4	CASSLGLYEKLFF
-	TRBV18	TRBD1	TRBJ1-1	CASSPFTGDNTEAFF
-	TRBV2	-	TRBJ1-4	CASVPAGETNEKLFF
-	TRBV7-6	-	TRBJ2-1	CASSLGMRETGDEQFF
-	TRBV13	TRBD1	TRBJ1-2	CASSLGLGQGVSYGYTF
-	TRBV5-1	TRBD2	TRBJ2-5	CASSLIGLEEETQYF
-	TRBV7-2	TRBD1	TRBJ2-7	CASSLARTGRPSYEQYF
-	TRBV7-2	-	TRBJ1-1	CASKTGFGSEAFF
-	TRBV10-3	-	TRBJ1-1	CAISEPPGVEAFF
-	TRBV9	TRBD2	TRBJ2-1	CASSPGLAGEQFF
once	TRBV7-2	TRBD1	TRBJ1-6	CASNEMTGGYSPLHF
-	TRBV5-1	-	TRBJ2-2	CASSLGTGVFTGELFF
-	TRBV19	TRBD2	TRBJ2-2	CASSIVAGGDTGELFF
-	TRBV2	-	TRBJ2-7	CASRGDLGEQYF
-	TRBV7-2	-	TRBJ2-7	CASSPDLGLSFYEQYF
-	TRBV5-1	TRBD2	TRBJ2-1	CASSFLAGENEQFF
-	TRBV6-5	-	TRBJ1-2	CASRQGLNYGYTF
-	TRBV5-6	-	TRBJ1-2	CASSTAGGLNYGYTF
-	TRBV10-3	-	TRBJ1-2	CAISESPGGLKGIGYTF